These 24 T cell receptor beta chains were all obtained from the same sample, sequenced in a study of cytotoxic CD8 clonotypes in ibrutinib-treated CLL. Using immunoSEQ multiplex PCR, the repertoire was profiled, and TCRdb retains in-frame clones only, with some absent. The repertoire includes about 25,000 clones, roughly 85% of them detected once, and roughly 8% sits in the top ten. The starting material was PBMCs, obtained after 24 months of ibrutinib treatment. The receptors were sampled from a human donor with chronic lymphocytic leukemia.

In DNA form, the CDR3 reads TGTGCCAGCAGTTTCGGGACAGATTACACCGGGGAGCTGTTTTTT. It yields the protein CASSFGTDYTGELFF. The V gene is TRBV27, the J gene TRBJ2-2; 7 bases match TRBD1. Trimming removed 3 bases from V and 3 bases from J; junction bases left unmatched: 4. CDR1 MNHEY and CDR2 SMNVEV come from the germline V gene (reference sequence). The CDR3 totals 15 residues.

In this sample, this clone turned up once. The chain carries TRBV11-2 and TRBJ2-5, with D possibly TRBD1 on 5 matching bases. The germline CDR1 and CDR2 sequences are SGHAT and FQNNGV. The length of the CDR3 is 13 residues. V was clipped by 5 bases and J by 5 bases, with 12 bases between them. CDR3 sequence (DNA): TGTGCCAGCAGCGCAGGGTTCGGGGAGACCCAGTACTTC. This encodes CASSAGFGETQYF.

The chain employs TRBV6-5 and TRBJ1-1; D remains unclear. V lost 6 bases to trimming and J lost 3 bases, with 11 bases between them. There are 13 residues in the CDR3. Germline CDR1 reads MNHEY; CDR2 reads SVGAGI. CDR3 residues: CASSLPGYTEAFF. CDR3 in DNA: TGTGCCAGCAGCCTCCCGGGGTACACTGAAGCTTTCTTT.

The gene calls are TRBV30 and TRBJ1-5, with 10 nucleotides matching TRBD1. CDR3 length: 15 amino acids. Germline V CDR1 and CDR2: GTSNPN, SVGIG (reference sequence). The trim removed 1 base at V and 4 bases at J, leaving 4 bases unmatched. Written as DNA, the CDR3 is TGTGCCTGGAGTGGACCGGGACAGGGGAATCAGCCCCAGCATTTT. Its translation is CAWSGPGQGNQPQHF.

On this clone: An end of the junction differs from the germline gene, which may be a read error. V and J are TRBV20-1 and TRBJ1-2; D might be TRBD1 (6 bases). This CDR3 comprises 11 residues. Germline values: CDR1 DFQATT, CDR2 SNEGSKA (reference sequence). The CDR3 sequence: CRGDILYGHTF. For the CDR3, the DNA is TGCAGGGGGGACATACTCTATGGCCACACCTTC.

This clone was seen just once. The chain combines TRBV19 with TRBJ1-5; TRBD1 aligns across 8 bases. Germline CDR1 LNHDA, CDR2 SQIVND (reference sequence). Losses at the gene ends were 5 bases for V and 0 bases for J; bases not matched to a gene: 6. The CDR3 runs to 16 residues. CDR3 loop: CASSAWTGFSNQPQHF. For the CDR3, the DNA is TGTGCCAGTAGTGCTTGGACAGGGTTTAGCAATCAGCCCCAGCATTTT.

The chain has TRBV5-1 and TRBJ2-3; D gene unclear. This CDR3 comprises 16 residues. V gave up 0 bases and J gave up 0 bases, with 11 bases separating them. Germline V gene sequence: CDR1 SGHRS, CDR2 YFSETQ. The CDR3 DNA reads TGCGCCAGCAGCTTGGCAGTCATACTTAGCACAGATACGCAGTATTTT. Amino acid sequence: CASSLAVILSTDTQYF. The whole variable domain, remainder taken from reference TRBV5-1 and TRBJ2-3, is KAGVTQTPRYLIKTRGQQVTLSCSPISGHRSVSWYQQTPGQGLQFLFEYFSETQRNKGNFPGRFSGRQFSNSRSEMNVSTLELGDSALYLCASSLAVILSTDTQYFGPGTRLTVL.

As DNA, the CDR3 is TGCGCCAGCAGCCAAGAAGGGTCATTCGAACCCCAGCATTTT. Translated: CASSQEGSFEPQHF. The chain couples TRBV4-3 to TRBJ1-5; D gene uncertain. The germline gives CDR1 LGHNA, CDR2 YSLEER. Trimming stripped 0 bases from V and 10 bases from J, with 13 bases between. The CDR3 extends over 14 amino acids.

The V gene is TRBV28, the J gene TRBJ1-1, with a possible D match to TRBD1 (5 bases). Germline CDR1 and CDR2: MDHEN and SYDVKM. V dropped 5 bases and J dropped 5 bases, with 18 bases sitting between them. The length of the CDR3 is 15 residues. In DNA, the CDR3 is TGTGCCAGCAGTGACCTCAAGAGGGGTTGGACTGAAGCTTTCTTT. It specifies CASSDLKRGWTEAFF.

The chain combines TRBV5-6 with TRBJ2-1; D may be TRBD1 or TRBD2 (6 bases each). Germline loops: CDR1 SGHDT, CDR2 YYEEEE. V lost 1 base and J lost 5, with 13 bases in between. There are 15 residues in the CDR3. CDR3 in DNA: TGTGCCAGCAGCTTGCCGGGGGCGATCGACAATGAGCAGTTCTTC. Translating it yields CASSLPGAIDNEQFF.

This clone has just one count. The chain employs TRBV5-4 and TRBJ1-4; D gene ambiguous. From germline, CDR1 is SGHNT and CDR2 YYREEE (reference sequence). The CDR3 has 17 amino acids. V lost 4 bases, J lost 0 bases, and 16 bases lay in between. The CDR3 DNA reads as TGTGCCAGCAGCCCCGAAGGACCGATCGCAACTAATGAAAAACTGTTTTTT. As protein: CASSPEGPIATNEKLFF.

The chain employs TRBV5-1 and TRBJ1-2, with D possibly matching TRBD1 (6 bases). The V end was cut by 4 bases, the J end by 14 bases, with 18 bases between. The CDR3 spans 12 residues. Germline V gene data show CDR1 as SGHRS and CDR2 as YFSETQ. This CDR3 is CASSEQDSTATF. DNA for the CDR3: TGCGCCAGCAGCGAACAGGACAGTACGGCAACCTTC.

This clone appeared once. This sequence joins TRBV7-9 and TRBJ1-1; D might be TRBD1 (6 bases). V was clipped by 5 bases and J by 1 base, with 8 bases between them. The CDR3 loop spans 13 amino acids. Germline V gene lookup returns CDR1 SEHNR and CDR2 FQNEAQ (reference sequence). CDR3 residues: CASSQQGNTEAFF. CDR3 DNA: TGTGCCAGCAGCCAACAGGGGAACACTGAAGCTTTCTTT.

The chain links TRBV2 to TRBJ2-7; TRBD1 matches at 9 bases. The V gene end was trimmed by 4 bases and the J gene end by 3 bases; junction bases not matched to a gene: 10. CDR3 length: 16 amino acids. Germline V CDR1 and CDR2: SNHLY, FYNNEI. CDR3 sequence: CASSAPETGGNYEQYF. The CDR3 DNA reads TGTGCCAGCAGTGCCCCCGAGACAGGGGGGAACTACGAGCAGTACTTC.

The J gene is TRBJ2-1, the V gene TRBV9; the D is unclear. The germline CDR1 and CDR2 sequences are SGDLS and YYNGEE. The CDR3 has 15 residues. Trimming cost V 3 bases and J 1 base, with 11 bases left between them. The CDR3 bases are TGTGCCAGCAGCGAGGCCGACGGATCCTACAATGAGCAGTTCTTC. This translates into CASSEADGSYNEQFF.

This sequence joins TRBV30 and TRBJ1-1; no clear D. In germline, CDR1 is GTSNPN, CDR2 SVGIG (reference sequence). With 0 bases removed from V and 1 base from J, the gap between germline ends came to 6 bases. CDR3 length equals 13 residues. The CDR3 sequence is CAWSVLENTEAFF. CDR3 bases: TGTGCCTGGAGTGTACTGGAGAACACTGAAGCTTTCTTT.

This clone showed up just a few times. J is TRBJ1-1 and V is TRBV10-3, with 7 bases identical to TRBD1. The junction had 2 bases not matched to a gene; V was cut back by 1 base and J by 3 bases. The CDR3 length is 14 residues. Germline values: CDR1 ENHRY, CDR2 SYGVKD. CDR3 nucleotides: TGTGCCATCAGTGAGTACAGGGGAGACACTGAAGCTTTCTTT. Translating gives CAISEYRGDTEAFF.

This clone was recorded once. This sequence joins TRBV11-3 and TRBJ1-1; unclear D gene. The CDR3 contains 13 residues. The V and J ends lost 0 bases and 1 base respectively, with 3 bases between them. Germline V gene data show CDR1 as SGHNT and CDR2 as YENEEA. CDR3 sequence reads: CASSLDPNTEAFF. In nucleotides, the CDR3 is TGTGCCAGCAGCTTAGATCCGAACACTGAAGCTTTCTTT.

The genes are TRBV6-6 and TRBJ2-7; TRBD1 matches at 8 bases. V shed 7 bases, J shed 4 bases, and the junction held 6 bases outside the gene matches. CDR1 MNHNY and CDR2 SVGAGI come from the germline V gene (reference sequence). This CDR3 region has 13 residues. CDR3 amino acids: CASTGQGGYEQYF. The CDR3 bases are TGTGCCAGCACAGGACAGGGTGGATACGAGCAGTACTTC.

This clone has just a few counts. In nucleotides, the CDR3 is TGTGCCAGCAGTAGATCAGGACAGGGTAGCGAGCAGTACTTC. This codes for CASSRSGQGSEQYF. This sequence joins TRBV25-1 and TRBJ2-7, with 8 bases aligning to TRBD1. The CDR3 loop spans 14 amino acids. V shed 5 bases, J shed 6 bases, and the junction held 9 bases outside the gene matches. CDR1 and CDR2 (germline): MGHDK, SYGVNS.

J is TRBJ1-3 and V is TRBV10-3; 8 nucleotides match TRBD1. The V gene's germline CDR1 is ENHRY and CDR2 SYGVKD. The ends lost 5 bases at V and 5 bases at J; junction bases unmatched: 2. CDR3 size: 13 residues. As DNA, the CDR3 is TGTGCCATCAGTCAGGGGGCACGAAACACCATATATTTT. It translates to CAISQGARNTIYF.

In its sample, this clone was seen once. The chain combines TRBV28 with TRBJ2-7; TRBD2 is a possible D gene (7 bases). Trimming stripped 4 bases from V and 4 bases from J, with 17 bases between. This CDR3 is built from 15 residues. Germline CDR1 reads MDHEN; CDR2 reads SYDVKM. CDR3 sequence: CASSSRGAGSYEQYF. DNA for the CDR3: TGTGCCAGCAGTTCCCGGGGGGCGGGGTCGTACGAGCAGTACTTC.

This clone was counted a single time. V and J are TRBV9 and TRBJ2-3, with 11 bases identical to TRBD2. V gave up 0 bases and J gave up 4 bases; unmatched junction bases: 7. Germline loops: CDR1 SGDLS, CDR2 YYNGEE. The CDR3 extends over 17 amino acids. CDR3 nucleotide sequence: TGTGCCAGCAGCGTAGGTTATAGCGGGGGGGCGGCAGATACGCAGTATTTT. It is translated as CASSVGYSGGAADTQYF.

The chain recombines TRBV5-1 with TRBJ1-1; no firm D call. The CDR3 runs 12 residues. Germline V CDR1 and CDR2: SGHRS, YFSETQ. Trimming cost V 1 base and J 7 bases, with 8 bases left between them. This CDR3 reads CASSLPEDEAFF. The DNA of the CDR3 is TGCGCCAGCAGCTTGCCAGAGGATGAAGCTTTCTTT.